The present TCR beta chain was sequenced within a study of radiation and T cells in renal cell carcinoma. Time point denoted: blood 2 weeks post-SBRT. The sample's treatment: 15 Gy SBRT to primary tumor, nephrectomy 4 weeks later. The CDR3 runs 14 residues. CDR1 MDHEN and CDR2 SYDVKM come from the germline V gene. The trim removed 7 bases at V and 1 base at J, leaving 6 bases unmatched. The protocol was immunoSEQ multiplex PCR, while the TCRdb copy is restricted to in-frame clones and leaves out a portion. The sample yields over 60,000 clones, roughly 85% seen once. The sequenced sample was blood, obtained from a patient whose treatment included radiotherapy and nephrectomy. The TCR sequence derives from a woman aged 50 to 60 with renal cell carcinoma. The chain joins TRBV28 to TRBJ1-2, with 7 nucleotides matching TRBD1. The CDR3 DNA follows: TGTGCCAGCACCCCAGGGGGGGGTAACTATGGCTACACCTTC. This translates into CASTPGGGNYGYTF.